These T cell receptor beta chains were read from a single sample in a study of radiotherapy plus CTLA-4 blockade in lung cancer. Some clones are missing from TCRdb's copy, which holds only in-frame ones; the method was immunoSEQ multiplex PCR. The sample lists 110,000 or so clones; around 75% were seen once. Sequenced material: peripheral blood, taken from a patient treated with radiotherapy plus ipilimumab. Source of these receptors: a human donor with non-small cell lung cancer who had a partial response to radiotherapy plus ipilimumab. Both conserved end residues are part of each CDR3. D genes are given only for firm matches. Some rows mark clone size as missing; the rest say once, few, many or name a class of expanded clone.

V	size	J	D	DNA	CDR3
TRBV10-3	few	TRBJ2-1	TRBD2	TGTGCCAGCGGGACCTTAGCGGGAGGGGATGAGCAGTTCTTC	CASGTLAGGDEQFF
TRBV6-4	NA	TRBJ1-1	TRBD1	TGTGCCAGCAGTGACCGCGGACAGGGGAAGACTGAAGCTTTCTTT	CASSDRGQGKTEAFF
TRBV6-1	NA	TRBJ1-5	NA	TGTGCCAGCAGTGTAGACACGCCGAAGCAGCCCCAGCATTTT	CASSVDTPKQPQHF
TRBV27	NA	TRBJ2-2	TRBD2	TGTGCCAGCAGTACTCGGCTAGCGGGTCCCGGGGAGCTGTTTTTT	CASSTRLAGPGELFF
TRBV11-2	NA	TRBJ2-3	NA	TGTGCCAGCAGCCCGGACTATCGCACAGATACGCAGTATTTT	CASSPDYRTDTQYF
TRBV5-4	once	TRBJ2-3	TRBD2	TGTGCCAGCAGTTGGACTAGCGGGAGTTCAGATACGCAGTATTTT	CASSWTSGSSDTQYF
TRBV15	NA	TRBJ2-3	NA	TGTGCCACCAGCCTCCAGCGGCTAGCGCAGAGTAAATACACAGATACGCAGTATTTT	CATSLQRLAQSKYTDTQYF
TRBV28	NA	TRBJ1-5	NA	TGTGCCAGCAGCCTCGGGGGAGTTGGCAATCAGCCCCAGCATTTT	CASSLGGVGNQPQHF
TRBV5-1	once	TRBJ1-3	NA	TGCGCCAGCAGCTTGGAACAAGGAAACACCATATATTTT	CASSLEQGNTIYF
TRBV2	NA	TRBJ2-2	NA	TGTGCCAGCAGCCGACAGGTTAACACCGGGGAGCTGTTTTTT	CASSRQVNTGELFF
TRBV27	NA	TRBJ1-2	NA	TGTGCCAGCAGTTTATCAGGAGCTAACTATGGCTACACCTTC	CASSLSGANYGYTF
TRBV19	NA	TRBJ2-2	NA	TGTGCCAGTAGTATCTCCTTTTCCGGGGAGCTGTTTTTT	CASSISFSGELFF
TRBV19	NA	TRBJ1-5	NA	TGTGCCAGTAGTATCGGAGGACCGCCCCAGCATTTT	CASSIGGPPQHF
TRBV19	NA	TRBJ1-5	TRBD1	TGTGCCAGTAGTTCTGTAGACAGGGTAAGCAATCAGCCCCAGCATTTT	CASSSVDRVSNQPQHF
TRBV18	NA	TRBJ2-2	NA	TGTGCCAGCTCACCAGGAGGATTGATCACCGGGGAGCTGTTTTTT	CASSPGGLITGELFF
TRBV2	NA	TRBJ2-7	TRBD1	TGTGCCAGCAGTTCGGGACAGGGAGGGTACGAGCAGTACTTC	CASSSGQGGYEQYF
TRBV28	once	TRBJ1-2	NA	TGTGCCAGCAACAGGGACAACTATGGCTACACCTTC	CASNRDNYGYTF
TRBV27	many	TRBJ2-7	NA	TGTGCCAGCAGTTATCGGGACTCCTACGAGCAGTACTTC	CASSYRDSYEQYF
TRBV6-1	NA	TRBJ2-1	TRBD1	TGTGCCAGCAGTGATGGGGACAGGGGCTACAATGAGCAGTTCTTC	CASSDGDRGYNEQFF
TRBV6-6	few	TRBJ2-1	NA	TGTGCCAGCAGTGACCGTGGGGGAGCGGGTGAGCAGTTCTTC	CASSDRGGAGEQFF
TRBV4-2	NA	TRBJ1-2	NA	TGTGCCAGCAGCCAAGATTCTCCGTCAGGGGTCTATGGCTACACCTTC	CASSQDSPSGVYGYTF
TRBV30	once	TRBJ1-1	TRBD1	TGTGCCTGGAGTCGGGACAGGGGGAATGAAGCTTTCTTT	CAWSRDRGNEAFF
TRBV28	NA	TRBJ2-5	NA	TGTGCCAGCAGTTTCTTCGGGGGGCGAGAGACCCAGTACTTC	CASSFFGGRETQYF
TRBV7-2	NA	TRBJ2-1	NA	TGTGCCAGCAGCCCCTTGGTGTATAGCTCCTACAATGAGCAGTTCTTC	CASSPLVYSSYNEQFF
TRBV4-3	NA	TRBJ1-1	NA	TGCGCCAGCAGCCAACGGATAGGGGGCACTGAAGCTTTCTTT	CASSQRIGGTEAFF
TRBV19	NA	TRBJ1-3	NA	TGTGCCAGTAGTTCCACAGATCTCCTCTCTGGAAACACCATATATTTT	CASSSTDLLSGNTIYF
TRBV2	NA	TRBJ2-7	TRBD2	TGTGCCAGCAGTGAATTGAAGATGACTAGCGGGAAGACCTACGAGCAGTACTTC	CASSELKMTSGKTYEQYF
TRBV5-1	NA	TRBJ1-1	NA	TGCGCCAGCAGCTCGGGATTTATGAACACTGAAGCTTTCTTT	CASSSGFMNTEAFF
TRBV6-4	NA	TRBJ1-2	TRBD1	TGTGCCAGCAGTGACGCCCGGGACAGGGGGCGGTATGGCTACACCTTC	CASSDARDRGRYGYTF
TRBV15	NA	TRBJ2-2	TRBD1	TGTGCCACCAGCAGAGTGGGGACAGGGAACACCGGGGAGCTGTTTTTT	CATSRVGTGNTGELFF
TRBV5-1	NA	TRBJ2-3	TRBD1	TGCGCCAGCAGCTGGACAGGGGTGGGATCAGATACGCAGTATTTT	CASSWTGVGSDTQYF
TRBV28	NA	TRBJ2-7	NA	TGTGCCAGCAGTCGACAATTCTACGAGCAGTACTTC	CASSRQFYEQYF
TRBV28	NA	TRBJ2-7	NA	TGTGCCAGCAGCCTAGGAGGGTCGGACTACGAGCAGTACTTC	CASSLGGSDYEQYF
TRBV30	NA	TRBJ1-1	NA	TGTGCCTGGAGTCTATCGGGACACAAGAACACTGAAGCTTTCTTT	CAWSLSGHKNTEAFF
TRBV11-1	NA	TRBJ1-6	TRBD1	TGTGCCAGCAGCTTACGAACCGGGACAGGGCCCTCACCCCTCCACTTT	CASSLRTGTGPSPLHF
TRBV5-6	many	TRBJ2-1	NA	TGTGCCAGCAGCTTGGTGGGCCCCTACAATGAGCAGTTCTTC	CASSLVGPYNEQFF
TRBV5-1	NA	TRBJ2-1	TRBD2	TGCGCCAGCAGCCCGAGGGAGGGACTTGATTACAATGAGCAGTTCTTC	CASSPREGLDYNEQFF